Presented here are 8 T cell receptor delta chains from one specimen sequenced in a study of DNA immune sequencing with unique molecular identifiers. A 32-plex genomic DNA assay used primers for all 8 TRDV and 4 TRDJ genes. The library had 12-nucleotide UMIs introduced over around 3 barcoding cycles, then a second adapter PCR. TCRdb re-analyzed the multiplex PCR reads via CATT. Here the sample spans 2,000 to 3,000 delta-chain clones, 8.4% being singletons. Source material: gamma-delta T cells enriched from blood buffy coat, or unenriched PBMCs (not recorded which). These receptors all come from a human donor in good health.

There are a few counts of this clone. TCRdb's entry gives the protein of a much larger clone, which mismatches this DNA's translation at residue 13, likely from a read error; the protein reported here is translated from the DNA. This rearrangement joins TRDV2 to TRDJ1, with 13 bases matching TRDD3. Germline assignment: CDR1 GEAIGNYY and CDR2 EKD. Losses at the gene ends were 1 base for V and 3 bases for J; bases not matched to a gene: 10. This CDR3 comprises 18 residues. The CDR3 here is CACDTLSTGGYGPDKLIF. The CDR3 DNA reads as TGTGCCTGTGACACTCTAAGTACTGGGGGATACGGCCCCGATAAACTCATCTTT.

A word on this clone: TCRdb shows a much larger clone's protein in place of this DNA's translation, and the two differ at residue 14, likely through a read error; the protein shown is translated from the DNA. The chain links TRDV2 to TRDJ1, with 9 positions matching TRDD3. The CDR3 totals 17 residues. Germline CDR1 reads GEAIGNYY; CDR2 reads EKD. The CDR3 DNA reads TGTGCCTGTGACACTCTGGGGGATGGAAAGTACACCGATGAACTCATCTTT. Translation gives CACDTLGDGKYTDELIF.

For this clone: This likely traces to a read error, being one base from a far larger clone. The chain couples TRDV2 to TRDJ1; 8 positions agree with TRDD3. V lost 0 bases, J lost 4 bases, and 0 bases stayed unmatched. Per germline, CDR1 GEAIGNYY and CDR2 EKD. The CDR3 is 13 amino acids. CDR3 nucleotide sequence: TGTGCCTGTGACACCTGGGGGATCGATAAACTCATCTTT. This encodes CACDTWGIDKLIF.

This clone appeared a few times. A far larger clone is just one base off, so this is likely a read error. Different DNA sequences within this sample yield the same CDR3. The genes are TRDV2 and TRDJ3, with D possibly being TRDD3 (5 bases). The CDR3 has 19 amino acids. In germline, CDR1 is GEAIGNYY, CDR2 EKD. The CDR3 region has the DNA TGCGCCTGTGACACGGGGGGGCTACGGAGCTCCTGGGACACCCGACAGATGTTTTTC. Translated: CACDTGGLRSSWDTRQMFF.

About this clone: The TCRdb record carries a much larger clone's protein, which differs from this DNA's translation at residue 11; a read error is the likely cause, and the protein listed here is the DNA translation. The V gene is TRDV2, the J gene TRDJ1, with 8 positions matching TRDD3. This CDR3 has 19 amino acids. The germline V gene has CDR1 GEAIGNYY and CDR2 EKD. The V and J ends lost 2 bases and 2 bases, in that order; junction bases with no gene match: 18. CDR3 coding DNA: TGTGCCTGTGACAGGATCCTCTCTGGGGGACACGCGGAAACCGATAAACTCATCTTT. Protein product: CACDRILSGGHAETDKLIF.

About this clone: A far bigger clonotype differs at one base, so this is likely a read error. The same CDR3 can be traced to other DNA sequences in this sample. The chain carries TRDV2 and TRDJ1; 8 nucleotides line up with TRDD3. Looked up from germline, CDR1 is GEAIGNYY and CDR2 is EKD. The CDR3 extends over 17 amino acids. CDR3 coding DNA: TGTGCCTGTGACACCTTAACTGGGGGGCATGACACCGATAAACTTATCTTT. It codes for CACDTLTGGHDTDKLIF.

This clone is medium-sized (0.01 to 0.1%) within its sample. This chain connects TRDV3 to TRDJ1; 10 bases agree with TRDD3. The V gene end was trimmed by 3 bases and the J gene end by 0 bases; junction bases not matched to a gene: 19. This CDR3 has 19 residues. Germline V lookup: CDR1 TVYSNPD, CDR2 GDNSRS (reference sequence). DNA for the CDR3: TGTGCCTTACCCTACGCCCCGATCTGGGGGATATTGTACACCGATAAACTCATCTTT. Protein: CALPYAPIWGILYTDKLIF.

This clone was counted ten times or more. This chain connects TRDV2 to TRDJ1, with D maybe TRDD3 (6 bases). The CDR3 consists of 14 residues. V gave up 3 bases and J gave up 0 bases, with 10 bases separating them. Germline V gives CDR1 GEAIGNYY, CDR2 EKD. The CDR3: CACDVLGYTDKLIF. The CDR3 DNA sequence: TGTGCCTGTGACGTACTGGGCTACACCGATAAACTCATCTTT.